Listed here are 25 T cell receptor beta chains from one sample, sequenced in a study of sequential checkpoint blockade in melanoma. Treatment: randomized to nivolumab then ipilimumab (arm A) or the reverse (arm B). Assay: immunoSEQ multiplex PCR; the TCRdb copy retains only in-frame clones and omits some. The sample lists about 6,900 clones; 70% to 80% were seen once. Sequencing used CD8+ T cells sorted from blood (inferred from file names), obtained from a patient given nivolumab and ipilimumab in sequence. These receptors all come from a human donor with melanoma.

CDR3 in amino acids: CASSILPGQGSEQYF. CDR3 nucleotide sequence: TGTGCCAGTAGTATCCTTCCTGGACAGGGAAGCGAGCAGTACTTC. This chain links TRBV19 with TRBJ2-7, with TRBD1 identical over 8 bases. Per the germline V gene, CDR1 is LNHDA and CDR2 is SQIVND (reference sequence). The CDR3 length is 15 residues. V was pared by 3 bases and J by 6 bases, with 10 bases of the junction left unmatched. Variable domain in full (rest from reference TRBV19 and TRBJ2-7): DGGITQSPKYLFRKEGQNVTLSCEQNLNHDAMYWYRQDPGQGLRLIYYSQIVNDFQKGDIAEGYSVSREKKESFPLTVTSAQKNPTAFYLCASSILPGQGSEQYFGPGTRLTVT.

The chain carries TRBV18 and TRBJ2-7, with 10 bases identical to TRBD1. Germline trimming cut 3 bases from V and 3 bases from J; bases unmatched to any gene: 2. The CDR3 covers 14 residues. Germline CDR1 and CDR2: KGHSH and LQKENI. CDR3 DNA sequence: TGTGCCAGCTCACCGGGACAGGGGCTCTACGAGCAGTACTTC. Protein sequence: CASSPGQGLYEQYF. Looking up the rest from reference TRBV18 and TRBJ2-7 gives the full variable domain: NAGVMQNPRHLVRRRGQEARLRCSPMKGHSHVYWYRQLPEEGLKFMVYLQKENIIDESGMPKERFSAEFPKEGPSILRIQQVVRGDSAAYFCASSPGQGLYEQYFGPGTRLTVT.

This chain uses TRBV21-1 with TRBJ2-7; the table names TRBD1, a call not compared with the DNA. TRBV21-1 corresponds to a pseudogene. CDR3 length equals 15 residues. CDR3: CASSKMGTDSYEQYF. DNA for the CDR3: TGTGCCAGCAGCAAAATGGGGACAGACTCCTACGAGCAGTACTTC.

This sequence joins TRBV27 and TRBJ1-3, with 7 bases lining up with TRBD1. CDR3 size: 13 residues. Germline V CDR1 and CDR2: MNHEY, SMNVEV (reference sequence). With 5 bases clipped from V and 6 bases from J, the junction kept 4 bases outside the gene matches. The CDR3 DNA follows: TGTGCCAGCAGTCCCACAGGGGAAAACACCATATATTTT. Translated, it gives CASSPTGENTIYF.

The chain is built from TRBV4-3 and TRBJ2-1; 9 bases agree with TRBD2. Germline CDR1 LGHNA, CDR2 YSLEER. V shed 3 bases and J 2 bases; nucleotides not matched to a gene: 5. The CDR3 is made up of 16 amino acids. The CDR3 sequence is CASSHGAGGAYNEQFF. In DNA form, the CDR3 reads TGCGCCAGCAGCCATGGAGCGGGAGGAGCCTACAATGAGCAGTTCTTC.

The chain recombines TRBV7-9 with TRBJ2-5; D might be TRBD2 (5 bases). CDR1 is SEHNR and CDR2 is FQNEAQ in the germline V gene (reference sequence). The V end was cut by 4 bases, the J end by 2 bases, with 8 bases between. The CDR3 runs 13 residues. CDR3: CASSSTTQETQYF. The CDR3, as DNA: TGTGCCAGCAGCTCGACTACGCAAGAGACCCAGTACTTC. The full variable domain, with the rest looked up from reference TRBV7-9 and TRBJ2-5, is DTGVSQNPRHKITKRGQNVTFRCDPISEHNRLYWYRQTLGQGPEFLTYFQNEAQLEKSRLLSDRFSAERPKGSFSTLEIQRTEQGDSAMYLCASSSTTQETQYFGPGTRLLVL.

The CDR3 sequence is CASSAGQVYEQYF. CDR3 coding DNA: TGTGCCAGCAGTGCGGGACAGGTCTACGAGCAGTACTTC. The chain couples TRBV6-1 to TRBJ2-5, with 8 positions matching TRBD1. The closer fit of TRBJ2-7 to the DNA end suggests the J call may be wrong. CDR3 length equals 13 residues. Germline CDR1 is MNHNS and CDR2 is SASEGT.

V gene TRBV2 combines with J gene TRBJ2-7, with D perhaps matching TRBD2 (6 bases). The germline V gene encodes CDR1 SNHLY and CDR2 FYNNEI. The ends were cut back, 8 bases at V and 1 base at J, with 15 bases in the middle. The CDR3 has 14 residues. The CDR3 coding sequence is TGTGCCAGCCATCTTGGGGGGAATTCCTACGAGCAGTACTTC. It encodes CASHLGGNSYEQYF.

The V call is TRBV7-9, the J call TRBJ2-2; TRBD1 agrees at 8 bases. Germline values: CDR1 SEHNR, CDR2 FQNEAQ (reference sequence). The junction had 3 bases not matched to a gene; V was cut back by 3 bases and J by 3 bases. This CDR3 has 15 amino acids. The CDR3 nucleotides are TGTGCCAGCAGCTTTCCGGACAGGGACACCGGGGAGCTGTTTTTT. Amino acids: CASSFPDRDTGELFF.

The V call is TRBV28, the J call TRBJ2-7, with TRBD2 as a possible D gene (5 bases). Germline V lookup: CDR1 MDHEN, CDR2 SYDVKM. Between the trimmed V and J ends, which lost 2 bases and 6 bases, there was a span of 17 bases. The CDR3 totals 15 residues. CDR3 sequence (DNA): TGTGCCAGCAGTTTACGGCCGCTAGCTACCGGCGAGCAGTACTTC. Encoded protein: CASSLRPLATGEQYF.

The chain carries TRBV28 and TRBJ2-3; D perhaps matches TRBD1 (6 bases). This CDR3 contains 14 residues. V was pared by 3 bases and J by 10 bases, with 17 bases between. Germline-derived CDR1 and CDR2 are MDHEN and SYDVKM. Here the CDR3 reads CASSFNRDLWSQYF. The CDR3 coding sequence is TGTGCCAGCAGTTTCAACAGGGACCTATGGTCGCAGTATTTT. The whole variable domain, filled in from reference TRBV28 and TRBJ2-3, reads DVKVTQSSRYLVKRTGEKVFLECVQDMDHENMFWYRQDPGLGLRLIYFSYDVKMKEKGDIPEGYSVSREKKERFSLILESASTNQTSMYLCASSFNRDLWSQYFGPGTRLTVL.

The chain employs TRBV5-5 and TRBJ2-7, with 7 positions matching TRBD1. This CDR3 spans 14 amino acids. V lost 0 bases to trimming and J lost 6 bases; unmatched junction nucleotides: 6. Germline CDR1 reads SGHKS; CDR2 reads YYEKEE (reference sequence). CDR3 protein: CASSLARGFVEQYF. CDR3 nucleotides: TGTGCCAGCAGCTTGGCCAGGGGGTTCGTCGAGCAGTACTTC.

In its sample, this clone was seen a few times. The chain links TRBV28 to TRBJ1-4; 7 bases fit TRBD1. Germline CDR1 and CDR2: MDHEN and SYDVKM. V lost 6 bases, J lost 6 bases, and 10 bases stayed unmatched. The CDR3 sequence is 15 residues long. CDR3 protein: CASSGTGVEDEKLFF. As DNA, the CDR3 is TGTGCCAGCAGCGGTACAGGGGTGGAGGATGAAAAACTGTTTTTT.

The chain couples TRBV29-1 to TRBJ1-2; D gene unclear. There are 12 residues in the CDR3. In germline, CDR1 is SQVTM, CDR2 ANQGSEA. V was pared by 0 bases and J by 4 bases, with 6 bases between. CDR3 coding DNA: TGCAGCGTTGAAGATAGTAGCTATGGCTACACCTTC. Amino acids: CSVEDSSYGYTF.

This clone was recorded only once. This chain links TRBV19 with TRBJ2-3; 8 bases line up with TRBD1. V dropped 4 bases and J dropped 4; count of bases not matched to a gene: 19. This CDR3 contains 19 residues. CDR1 and CDR2 from the germline V gene are LNHDA and SQIVND (reference sequence). The CDR3 DNA reads as TGTGCCAGTAGTAGCCTACACCAATCGGACAGGGTCTCCGCAGATACGCAGTATTTT. This translates into CASSSLHQSDRVSADTQYF. Combining the CDR3 with reference TRBV19 and TRBJ2-3 gives the whole variable domain DGGITQSPKYLFRKEGQNVTLSCEQNLNHDAMYWYRQDPGQGLRLIYYSQIVNDFQKGDIAEGYSVSREKKESFPLTVTSAQKNPTAFYLCASSSLHQSDRVSADTQYFGPGTRLTVL.

This clone has a single count. CDR3 amino acids: CASSPSSDYSGNTIYF. In DNA form, the CDR3 reads TGTGCCAGCTCACCCTCGTCCGACTACTCTGGAAACACCATATATTTT. The gene calls are TRBV18 and TRBJ1-3; D is unclear. CDR3 size: 16 residues. V lost 3 bases and J 0 bases, leaving 12 bases between the germline ends. Per the germline V gene, CDR1 is KGHSH and CDR2 is LQKENI. Filled out from reference TRBV18 and TRBJ1-3, the complete variable domain reads NAGVMQNPRHLVRRRGQEARLRCSPMKGHSHVYWYRQLPEEGLKFMVYLQKENIIDESGMPKERFSAEFPKEGPSILRIQQVVRGDSAAYFCASSPSSDYSGNTIYFGEGSWLTVV.

CDR3 residues: CASSLTEHQTNEQFF. CDR3 sequence (DNA): TGTGCCAGCAGTCTGACTGAACATCAAACAAATGAGCAGTTCTTC. The chain has TRBV27 and TRBJ2-1; D is unclear. The germline V and J ends were trimmed by 5 bases and 7 bases, with 18 bases remaining between them. Germline V CDR1 and CDR2: MNHEY, SMNVEV (reference sequence). The CDR3 is made up of 15 amino acids.

The rearrangement uses TRBV5-1 and TRBJ1-2; 7 nucleotides align to TRBD1. The CDR3 consists of 12 residues. J gave up 5 bases and V 7 bases, and 5 bases lay outside the gene matches. Germline V gives CDR1 SGHRS, CDR2 YFSETQ. This CDR3 is CASGGTAYGYTF. The CDR3 DNA is TGCGCCAGCGGCGGGACAGCTTATGGCTACACCTTC.

The chain links TRBV5-5 to TRBJ2-1; TRBD1 agrees at 8 bases. This CDR3 spans 17 amino acids. Germline V lookup: CDR1 SGHKS, CDR2 YYEKEE (reference sequence). Germline trimming cut 0 bases from V and 2 bases from J; bases unmatched to any gene: 7. The CDR3 reads CASSLAGGRTTYNEQFF. CDR3 nucleotide sequence: TGTGCCAGCAGCTTGGCAGGGGGCCGAACAACCTACAATGAGCAGTTCTTC.

This CDR3 is CASSIGLYNEQFF. As DNA, the CDR3 is TGTGCCAGTAGTATCGGGTTGTACAATGAGCAGTTCTTC. The V gene is TRBV19, the J gene TRBJ2-1, with D uncertain. The CDR3 extends over 13 amino acids. Germline V gene lookup returns CDR1 LNHDA and CDR2 SQIVND (reference sequence). Trimming left V 3 bases short and J 4 bases short, with 7 bases between.

This clone was counted only a few times. The chain uses TRBV7-3 and TRBJ2-7; possibly TRBD1 for D (5 bases). Germline CDR1 reads SGHTA; CDR2 reads FQGTGA. The CDR3 covers 14 residues. V was trimmed by 2 bases and J by 0 bases, leaving 8 bases between them. The CDR3 loop reads CASSLGAYSYEQYF. In DNA form, the CDR3 reads TGTGCCAGCAGCTTAGGGGCATACTCCTACGAGCAGTACTTC.

The chain joins TRBV28 to TRBJ2-7; no firm D call. Germline V CDR1 and CDR2: MDHEN, SYDVKM. The ends were cut back, 5 bases at V and 0 bases at J, with 11 bases in the middle. The CDR3 extends over 14 amino acids. The chain's CDR3 is CASSPRLGSYEQYF. The CDR3 DNA follows: TGTGCCAGCAGTCCTCGACTGGGCTCCTACGAGCAGTACTTC.

The rearrangement joins TRBV27 to TRBJ2-4; D call uncertain. With 6 bases removed from V and 8 bases from J, the gap between germline ends came to 14 bases. Germline V gives CDR1 MNHEY, CDR2 SMNVEV (reference sequence). The CDR3 covers 13 residues. The CDR3 reads CASRRSFFDIQYF. The CDR3 nucleotides are TGTGCCAGCAGACGAAGCTTTTTTGACATTCAGTACTTC.

V usage is TRBV5-4 and J usage is TRBJ2-5; 7 positions agree with TRBD1. Germline assignment: CDR1 SGHNT and CDR2 YYREEE (reference sequence). The CDR3 is 15 amino acids. The V segment lost 0 bases and the J segment 2 bases; nucleotides outside the gene matches: 4. The CDR3: CASSLAPGQQETQYF. DNA of the CDR3: TGTGCCAGCAGCTTGGCGCCGGGACAGCAAGAGACCCAGTACTTC.

In its sample, this clone was seen a few times. This rearrangement joins TRBV7-1 to TRBJ2-5, with a weak D call TRBD1 (6 bases). TRBV7-1 is sorted into the ORF group, with uncertain function. This CDR3 has 16 amino acids. V was cut by 5 bases and J by 2 bases, with 18 bases left in between. The CDR3 protein is CASSPMGPGAQETQYF. CDR3 in DNA: TGTGCCAGCAGCCCCATGGGCCCAGGGGCGCAAGAGACCCAGTACTTC.